This T cell receptor beta chain appears in the sequencing data of a study of blood T cell repertoires in COVID-19. As for the study in general: PBMCs, B-cell-depleted T cells, or T cells provided the cDNA or gDNA that made up the material.

CDR1 is SSHAT and CDR2 is FNYEAQ in the germline V gene (reference sequence). The CDR3 is made up of 14 amino acids. In the authors' workflow: Using reference gene primer amplification, nucleated cell counts were estimated. Data came from immunoSEQ multiplex PCR; TCRdb stores just in-frame clones and leaves some out. Clone size and the V and J calls come from that table; the DNA yielded D and trimming. The data hold fewer than 200,000 clones, with roughly nine tenths observed a single time. Sequenced sample: peripheral blood. The chain combines TRBV7-7 with TRBJ2-2, with TRBD1 as a possible D gene (7 bases). This sequence originates from a man between 18 and 29 years old who had recovered from COVID-19. The CDR3 region is CATQGDSGAGELFF. The DNA of the CDR3 is TGTGCTACCCAGGGGGACTCGGGGGCCGGGGAGCTGTTTTTT.